What follows are 5 T cell receptor beta chains derived from one specimen sequenced in a study of blood T cell repertoires in COVID-19. Data came from immunoSEQ multiplex PCR; TCRdb stores just in-frame clones and leaves some out. The data contain about 110,000 clones, 65% to 75% of them seen just once; the ten biggest clones take up 0.75% to 1%. Sequencing used peripheral blood. These TCRs come from a human donor with acute or convalescent COVID-19. The donor label of this sample is uncertain.

The chain links TRBV6-1 to TRBJ1-4; no firm D call. V lost 2 bases to trimming and J lost 14 bases, with 21 bases between them. In germline, CDR1 is MNHNS, CDR2 SASEGT. The CDR3 length is 15 residues. The CDR3 here is CASSESEGSKSRLFF. DNA for the CDR3: TGTGCCAGCAGTGAATCTGAGGGTAGTAAATCTCGGCTGTTTTTT.

This clone was observed once. The chain links TRBV10-3 to TRBJ1-2, with 7 positions matching TRBD1. The germline V gene encodes CDR1 ENHRY and CDR2 SYGVKD. The CDR3 covers 15 residues. V lost 4 bases and J lost 1; bases outside the gene matches: 6. The chain's CDR3 is CAISGRQGGNYGYTF. The DNA of the CDR3 is TGTGCCATCAGTGGGCGACAGGGCGGTAACTATGGCTACACCTTC.

The chain couples TRBV12-5 to TRBJ1-1; 8 bases are shared with TRBD1. After removal of 5 bases from V and 2 bases from J, the junction contained 7 bases not matched to a gene. This CDR3 spans 15 amino acids. CDR1 is LGHNT and CDR2 is FRNRAP in the germline V gene. The CDR3 is CASGHHRGSNTEAFF. For the CDR3, the DNA is TGTGCTAGTGGTCATCACAGGGGGAGTAACACTGAAGCTTTCTTT.

The chain combines TRBV28 with TRBJ1-2; 9 bases align to TRBD1. The length of the CDR3 is 15 residues. The V gene end was trimmed by 5 bases and the J gene end by 5 bases; junction bases not matched to a gene: 9. CDR1 is MDHEN and CDR2 is SYDVKM in the germline V gene. DNA for the CDR3: TGTGCCAGCAGTACTCCCGGGACAGGGTCTTATGGCTACACCTTC. Encoded protein: CASSTPGTGSYGYTF.

The chain has TRBV3-1 (or the pseudogene TRBV3-2) and TRBJ2-7; TRBD1 is a possible D gene (5 bases). V lost 0 bases and J lost 2, with 11 bases in between. The CDR3 covers 15 residues. Germline CDR1 is LGHDT and CDR2 is YNNKEL (reference sequence). The CDR3 spells CASSQDGLGAYEQYF. CDR3 sequence (DNA): TGTGCCAGCAGCCAAGATGGATTAGGGGCCTACGAGCAGTACTTC.